The 25 T cell receptor beta chains below all came from one sample that was sequenced in a study of shared clonotypes between healthy human individuals. Naive CD8 isolation took CD45RO-negative cells positively selected for CCR7 and excluded terminally differentiated effector memory CD45RA+ cells. Repertoires were generated with immunoSEQ multiplex PCR, while TCRdb's copy carries only in-frame clones and drops some. This sample has more than 600,000 clones; under 95% occur once, and the top ten carry nearly 25%. Sequencing used naive CD8+ T cells sorted from blood. The receptors were gathered from a man aged 30 to 45 in good health.

J is TRBJ2-3 and V is TRBV14, with 9 bases lining up with TRBD1. Germline V gene data show CDR1 as SGHDN and CDR2 as FVKESK. The J segment lost 7 bases and the V segment lost 5 bases, leaving 4 bases of the junction unmatched. The CDR3 length is 13 residues. The CDR3 DNA reads as TGTGCCAGCAGCGCCGGGACAGGGCATACGCAGTATTTT. Protein product: CASSAGTGHTQYF.

The chain couples TRBV4-3 to TRBJ2-1; no clear D. This CDR3 has 12 amino acids. CDR1 is LGHNA, CDR2 YSLEER, per germline. V was clipped by 3 bases and J by 10 bases, with 10 bases between them. The CDR3 bases are TGCGCCAGCAGCCAGGACGGTCTAGAGCAGTTCTTC. Encoded protein: CASSQDGLEQFF.

This chain links TRBV15 with TRBJ2-4; D is uncertain. There are 16 residues in the CDR3. The germline gives CDR1 LNHNV, CDR2 YYDKDF (reference sequence). The germline V and J ends were trimmed by 1 base and 0 bases, with 10 bases remaining between them. The CDR3 DNA follows: TGTGCCACCAGCAGAGTGTCTGTGCTAGCCAAAAACATTCAGTACTTC. Translation gives CATSRVSVLAKNIQYF.

The chain uses TRBV7-2 and TRBJ2-7; TRBD2 aligns across 7 bases. The J segment lost 0 bases and the V segment lost 5 bases, leaving 4 bases of the junction unmatched. Germline CDR1 SGHTA, CDR2 FQGNSA. The CDR3 runs 14 residues. CDR3 nucleotide sequence: TGTGCCAGCAGCCCCCTAGCGGTCTCCTACGAGCAGTACTTC. Protein: CASSPLAVSYEQYF.

The chain combines TRBV5-4 with TRBJ2-1; a possible D gene is TRBD1 (5 bases). The CDR3 has 13 amino acids. The V gene lost 5 bases and the J gene lost 7 bases, with 13 bases spanning the gap. Germline V gene lookup returns CDR1 SGHNT and CDR2 YYREEE (reference sequence). CDR3 nucleotide sequence: TGTGCCAGCAGACAGGAGCCGTTTAATGAGCAGTTCTTC. Protein product: CASRQEPFNEQFF.

This chain joins TRBV10-3 and TRBJ2-1; tentative D call: TRBD2 (6 bases). This CDR3 has 15 amino acids. Germline loops: CDR1 ENHRY, CDR2 SYGVKD. The V and J ends lost 2 bases and 3 bases respectively, with 11 bases between them. CDR3 DNA sequence: TGTGCCATCAGTGAGGGCGGAGCGGGCTACAATGAGCAGTTCTTC. This translates into CAISEGGAGYNEQFF.

J is TRBJ1-1 and V is TRBV10-1; possible D gene TRBD1, 5 bases. Trimming stripped 3 bases from V and 3 bases from J, with 11 bases between. The length of the CDR3 is 14 residues. The germline V gene has CDR1 WNHNN and CDR2 SYGVQD (reference sequence). The CDR3 region has the DNA TGCGCCAGCAGTGATGGGGGAGTGCACACTGAAGCTTTCTTT. Translating it yields CASSDGGVHTEAFF.

This clone was detected only once. The gene calls are TRBV7-6 and TRBJ2-5; the match to TRBD2 covers 10 bases. Germline CDR1 is SGHVS and CDR2 is FNYEAQ. The CDR3 is 17 residues long. Losses at the gene ends were 3 bases for V and 7 bases for J; bases not matched to a gene: 14. CDR3 nucleotides: TGTGCCAGCAGCTTTGATCCTAGCGGGAGTGATACCGGGACCCAGTACTTC. Protein product: CASSFDPSGSDTGTQYF.

This chain connects TRBV6-5 to TRBJ1-2, with 7 bases matching TRBD1. This CDR3 comprises 13 residues. V was clipped by 5 bases and J by 7 bases; unmatched bases: 7. The germline gives CDR1 MNHEY, CDR2 SVGAGI. This CDR3 reads CASSHYRGTGYTF. CDR3 in DNA: TGTGCCAGCAGTCACTACAGGGGTACTGGCTACACCTTC.

The J gene is TRBJ2-3, the V gene TRBV5-5; weak D call: TRBD1 (5 bases). The CDR3 spans 15 residues. With 2 bases removed from V and 1 base from J, the gap between germline ends came to 11 bases. CDR1 and CDR2 from the germline V gene are SGHKS and YYEKEE (reference sequence). The DNA for the CDR3 is TGTGCCAGCAGCTTTAGGGGATCTGGCACAGATACGCAGTATTTT. Translating it yields CASSFRGSGTDTQYF. Combining the CDR3 with reference TRBV5-5 and TRBJ2-3 gives the whole variable domain DAGVTQSPTHLIKTRGQQVTLRCSPISGHKSVSWYQQVLGQGPQFIFQYYEKEERGRGNFPDRFSARQFPNYSSELNVNALLLGDSALYLCASSFRGSGTDTQYFGPGTRLTVL.

This clone was seen once. This chain links TRBV9 with TRBJ2-7; the D is unclear. Germline V gene lookup returns CDR1 SGDLS and CDR2 YYNGEE. Trimming removed 3 bases at V and 0 bases at J, with 10 bases between. The CDR3 sequence is 14 residues long. The CDR3 spells CASSEDWISYEQYF. CDR3 DNA: TGTGCCAGCAGCGAAGACTGGATCTCCTACGAGCAGTACTTC.

This clone appeared a single time. The chain recombines TRBV30 with TRBJ2-1; 7 nucleotides line up with TRBD2. This CDR3 spans 13 amino acids. V gave up 0 bases and J gave up 8 bases; unmatched junction bases: 4. Germline V gene lookup returns CDR1 GTSNPN and CDR2 SVGIG (reference sequence). For the CDR3, the DNA is TGTGCCTGGAGTGTAAGCGGGGTCCATGAGCAGTTCTTC. Protein sequence: CAWSVSGVHEQFF.

This clone was seen just once. Additional DNA sequences in this sample encode the identical CDR3. This rearrangement joins TRBV7-9 to TRBJ2-7; D assignment may be TRBD1 or TRBD2 (5 bases each). Looked up from germline, CDR1 is SEHNR and CDR2 is FQNEAQ (reference sequence). This CDR3 region has 15 residues. V lost 5 bases, J lost 0 bases, and 14 bases lay in between. The CDR3 coding sequence is TGTGCCAGCAGCCGGACGTCAGGGAGCTCCTACGAGCAGTACTTC. Translating gives CASSRTSGSSYEQYF.

This clone was seen a single time. The chain has TRBV7-8 and TRBJ1-4; no reliable D call. V was cut by 5 bases and J by 8 bases, with 9 bases left in between. Germline V gene data show CDR1 as SGHVS and CDR2 as FQNEAQ. The CDR3 loop spans 12 amino acids. CDR3 in DNA: TGTGCCAGCAGCCCCTTAGAAGAAAAACTGTTTTTT. It is translated as CASSPLEEKLFF.

The chain carries TRBV6-5 and TRBJ2-1; D unclear. The CDR3 contains 13 residues. Germline V gives CDR1 MNHEY, CDR2 SVGAGI. Trimming cost V 0 bases and J 16 bases, with 16 bases left between them. CDR3 sequence (DNA): TGTGCCAGCAGTTACTCGAGCCATGGCGGCCAATTCTTC. This encodes CASSYSSHGGQFF.

The rearrangement links TRBV5-4 to TRBJ2-7, with TRBD1 matching over 7 bases. Unmatched junction bases numbered 6, after V lost 4 bases and J lost 2 bases. The CDR3 covers 14 residues. Germline V lookup: CDR1 SGHNT, CDR2 YYREEE (reference sequence). The CDR3 sequence is CASSPRDRPYEQYF. The CDR3 DNA reads TGTGCCAGCAGCCCACGGGACAGACCCTACGAGCAGTACTTC.

CDR3 amino acids: CASRPSGFTEAFF. The CDR3 bases are TGTGCCAGCAGGCCTTCGGGGTTCACTGAAGCTTTCTTT. V usage is TRBV27 and J usage is TRBJ1-1; D uncertain. Trimming cost V 6 bases and J 4 bases, with 12 bases left between them. CDR1 is MNHEY, CDR2 SMNVEV, per germline (reference sequence). CDR3 length: 13 amino acids.

The count of this clone is one. This chain joins TRBV14 and TRBJ2-7, with a possible D match to TRBD1 (5 bases). V lost 1 base and J 0 bases, leaving 7 bases between the germline ends. The CDR3 totals 14 residues. Germline lookup yields CDR1 SGHDN and CDR2 FVKESK. The CDR3 reads CASSQADSSYEQYF. CDR3 sequence (DNA): TGTGCCAGCAGCCAAGCAGACAGCTCCTACGAGCAGTACTTC.

This rearrangement joins TRBV11-3 to TRBJ2-7; weak D call: TRBD1 (5 bases). This CDR3 is built from 13 residues. Trimming shortened V by 4 bases and J by 3 bases, and 10 bases separated the two germline ends. CDR1 SGHNT and CDR2 YENEEA come from the germline V gene. CDR3 in amino acids: CASSYRQHYEQYF. DNA for the CDR3: TGTGCCAGCAGCTACCGACAGCACTACGAGCAGTACTTC.

The J gene is TRBJ2-3, the V gene TRBV10-1, with D unresolved. Deletions cut 0 bases from V and 8 bases from J, with 3 bases between. CDR3 size: 11 residues. CDR1 and CDR2 from the germline V gene are WNHNN and SYGVQD (reference sequence). This CDR3 is CASSESGTQYF. The CDR3 DNA is TGCGCCAGCAGTGAGTCCGGTACGCAGTATTTT.

The CDR3 DNA reads as TGTGCCAGCAGCCAACTAGTCGTCGGCCAAGAGACCCAGTACTTC. This encodes CASSQLVVGQETQYF. The chain employs TRBV14 and TRBJ2-5; D call uncertain. This CDR3 region has 15 residues. The V end lost 2 bases, the J end lost 1 base, and 11 bases lay between the germline ends. Per germline, CDR1 SGHDN and CDR2 FVKESK.

This chain links TRBV28 with TRBJ2-3; TRBD2 matches at 7 bases. Germline values: CDR1 MDHEN, CDR2 SYDVKM. The CDR3 runs 18 residues. V gave up 5 bases and J gave up 0 bases; unmatched junction bases: 14. For the CDR3, the DNA is TGTGCCAGCAGTCCCACACTCACCCGTAGCGGGAGCACAGATACGCAGTATTTT. It specifies CASSPTLTRSGSTDTQYF.

The J gene is TRBJ1-1, the V gene TRBV11-2; 7 bases fit TRBD1. Per the germline V gene, CDR1 is SGHAT and CDR2 is FQNNGV. CDR3 length: 15 residues. J was trimmed by 0 bases and V by 4 bases; bases with no gene match: 5. The CDR3: CASSWDSGMNTEAFF. In DNA form, the CDR3 reads TGTGCCAGCAGCTGGGACAGTGGAATGAACACTGAAGCTTTCTTT.

The rearrangement links TRBV7-9 to TRBJ2-7; D remains unclear. This CDR3 comprises 16 residues. Trimming removed 1 base at V and 0 bases at J, with 13 bases between. CDR1 and CDR2 (germline): SEHNR, FQNEAQ (reference sequence). DNA of the CDR3: TGTGCCAGCAGCTTAGTGGCACTCACGAGCTCCTACGAGCAGTACTTC. This codes for CASSLVALTSSYEQYF.

The chain employs TRBV2 and TRBJ2-1; D unclear. Deletions cut 4 bases from V and 6 bases from J, with 10 bases between. This CDR3 comprises 13 residues. Germline V gene lookup returns CDR1 SNHLY and CDR2 FYNNEI. CDR3 residues: CASSVSSFNEQFF. The CDR3 DNA is TGTGCCAGCAGTGTTTCAAGTTTCAATGAGCAGTTCTTC.